This is a list of T cell receptor beta chains from one sample in a study of blood T cell repertoires in COVID-19. Repertoires were generated with immunoSEQ multiplex PCR, while TCRdb's copy carries only in-frame clones and drops some. The repertoire holds approximately 250,000 clones, with 88% as singletons. The sample was peripheral blood. The receptors derive from a woman aged 65 to 85 with COVID-19, enrolled during active disease. CDR3s include the opening cysteine and the closing phenylalanine or tryptophan. The D gene is left open where the match is weak. Expanded clones are given a class, and other clones once, few, many or no size at all.

j_call v_call d_call clone_size cdr3_nt cdr3_aa
TRBJ2-5 TRBV3-1/TRBV3-2 TRBD2 . TGTGCCACCAGGACTAGCGGTTCCCCCGGGGAGACCCAGTACTTC CATRTSGSPGETQYF
TRBJ2-3 TRBV5-1 TRBD1 . TGCGCCAGCAGCTTGGGCCCACAGGGGGTGGCAGATACGCAGTATTTT CASSLGPQGVADTQYF
TRBJ1-5 TRBV2 TRBD1 . TGTGCCAGCTCCCTGACAGGGGATAGCAATCAGCCCCAGCATTTT CASSLTGDSNQPQHF
TRBJ2-4 TRBV30 TRBD1 . TGTGCCTGGACCCGGGGACAGGCGGAAAACATTCAGTACTTC CAWTRGQAENIQYF
TRBJ1-3 TRBV30 . once TGTGCCTGGAGTAAGGGGATATCTGGAAACACCATATATTTT CAWSKGISGNTIYF
TRBJ2-5 TRBV18 TRBD2 few TGTGCCAGCTCACCCCGCCCAAGGACTAGCGGGAGTAAACAAGAGACCCAGTACTTC CASSPRPRTSGSKQETQYF
TRBJ1-1 TRBV19 . . TGTGCCAGTAGTATGTTGGGGGGAACGGATGAAGCTTTCTTT CASSMLGGTDEAFF
TRBJ1-1 TRBV18 . . TGTGCCAGCTCAAGCAACGAGAACACTGAAGCTTTCTTT CASSSNENTEAFF
TRBJ2-4 TRBV6-1 TRBD1 . TGTGCCAGCAGTGAACGGCAGGGGGCGCTCGTGAACATTCAGTACTTC CASSERQGALVNIQYF
TRBJ2-7 TRBV29-1 . . TGCAGCGTTGAGCTGGGGACAGCGGGTTACGAGCAGTACTTC CSVELGTAGYEQYF
TRBJ1-1 TRBV24-1 . . TGTGCCACCAGGAGGAACGGGAACACTGAAGCTTTCTTT CATRRNGNTEAFF
TRBJ2-3 TRBV4-2 . . TGTGCCAGCAGCCAAGTAATCCGGAGCACAGATACGCAGTATTTT CASSQVIRSTDTQYF
TRBJ1-1 TRBV6-5 . . TGTGCCAGCATCAAAGACAGAGTGAACACTGAAGCTTTCTTT CASIKDRVNTEAFF
TRBJ2-3 TRBV25-1 . . TGTGCCAGCAGTGTGGCATTCCGCACAGATACGCAGTATTTT CASSVAFRTDTQYF
TRBJ2-6 TRBV19 . . TGTGCCAGTAGTATTAACTCTGGGGCCAACGTCCTGACTTTC CASSINSGANVLTF
TRBJ1-4 TRBV7-2 TRBD1 . TGTGCCAGCAGCCCCGGGACAGGTGGGCTAATGGGGAAACTGTTTTTT CASSPGTGGLMGKLFF
TRBJ2-1 TRBV20-1 . . TGCAGTGCCCCCCGAGGGTTTGAGCAGTTCTTC CSAPRGFEQFF
TRBJ2-2 TRBV2 . once TGTGCCAGCAGTGGGCCGACAGGCGGGGAGCTGTTTTTT CASSGPTGGELFF
TRBJ1-6 TRBV3-1/TRBV3-2 . few TGTGCCAGCAGCCAAGTACTTTTTGATTCACCCCTCCACTTT CASSQVLFDSPLHF
TRBJ1-1 TRBV7-2 . . TGTGCCAGCAGCCCCCGCCGGGGAAGGAGGGTTGTTCCTGAAGCTTTCTTT CASSPRRGRRVVPEAFF
TRBJ2-1 TRBV11-3 TRBD2 . TGTGCCAGCAGCGAACGGACTAGCGCAAACAATGAGCAGTTCTTC CASSERTSANNEQFF
TRBJ1-2 TRBV28 . . TGTGCCAGCCTGGAGGGACCTACCTTTTCGGGGTATGGCTACACCTTC CASLEGPTFSGYGYTF
TRBJ2-7 TRBV6-5 TRBD2 . TGTGCCAGCAGACGGGAGGCAAACTACGAGCAGTACTTC CASRREANYEQYF
TRBJ2-7 TRBV30 TRBD1 . TGTGCCTGGAGCCACGGGACAGACCTCTACGAGCAGTACTTC CAWSHGTDLYEQYF
TRBJ2-6 TRBV28 . . TGTGCCAGCAGAAAACAGGACTCTGGGGCCAACGTCCTGACTTTC CASRKQDSGANVLTF
TRBJ2-3 TRBV19 TRBD1 . TGTGCCAGTAGTAAACAAACAGGGGCCTATGGCACAGATACGCAGTATTTT CASSKQTGAYGTDTQYF
TRBJ1-4 TRBV5-1 TRBD1 . TGCGCCAGCAGCTCCACAGGGGCCGAAGAGGAAAAACTGTTTTTT CASSSTGAEEEKLFF
TRBJ1-2 TRBV14 . few TGTGCCAGCAGCTCAACGGCTAACTATGGCTACACCTTC CASSSTANYGYTF
TRBJ2-1 TRBV11-3 . . TGTGCCAGCAGCTTAGACAGGGCCCATGAGCAGTTCTTC CASSLDRAHEQFF
TRBJ2-7 TRBV28 . . TGTGCCAGCAGACGATTTTCTACCTACGAGCAGTACTTC CASRRFSTYEQYF
TRBJ2-7 TRBV4-1 . . TGCGCCAGCAGCCCGAATGGACGTAAAGGGGGAAACGAGCAGTACTTC CASSPNGRKGGNEQYF
TRBJ1-5 TRBV6-1 . . TGTGCCAGCAGTGAACAGGGGAGCAATCAGCCCCAGCATTTT CASSEQGSNQPQHF
TRBJ1-3 TRBV7-9 . few TGTGCCAGCAGCTTAGCGTCAGGGGCTGGAAACACCATATATTTT CASSLASGAGNTIYF
TRBJ2-7 TRBV6-5 . . TGTGCCAGCAGTCGGAAGGACAAGAGCTCCTACGAGCAGTACTTC CASSRKDKSSYEQYF
TRBJ1-2 TRBV3-1/TRBV3-2 . . TGTGCCAGCAGCCGAGAGAGCCTCTATGGCTACACCTTC CASSRESLYGYTF
TRBJ2-7 TRBV9 . . TGTGCCAGCAGCGTAGATCGGGTCTCCTACGAGCAGTACTTC CASSVDRVSYEQYF
TRBJ1-5 TRBV10-3 TRBD1 . TGTGCCATCAGTGACAGGGGGCTACTGCTTAGCAATCAGCCCCAGCATTTT CAISDRGLLLSNQPQHF
TRBJ2-1 TRBV5-1 . . TGCGCCAGCAGCTGGACGCAGGGACTCAACAATGAGCAGTTCTTC CASSWTQGLNNEQFF
TRBJ1-1 TRBV5-6 . . TGTGCCAGCAGGGGAGAGGTGCGGGTGGGGAACACTGAAGCTTTCTTT CASRGEVRVGNTEAFF
TRBJ1-4 TRBV15 . . TGTGCCACCAGCATCGACAGGAGTAATGAAAAACTGTTTTTT CATSIDRSNEKLFF
TRBJ1-2 TRBV24-1 . . TGTGCCACCAGTGACTCTTCCGACAGACGCTATGGCTACACCTTC CATSDSSDRRYGYTF
TRBJ2-2 TRBV7-8 . . TGTGCCAGCAGTTTTAGCGCGAACACCGGGGAGCTGTTTTTT CASSFSANTGELFF
TRBJ2-1 TRBV3-1/TRBV3-2 . once TGTGCCAGCAATAAGGGCAGGGGGGATCCCTACAATGAGCAGTTCTTC CASNKGRGDPYNEQFF
TRBJ2-5 TRBV2 TRBD1 . TGTGCCAGCAGGAACGACAGGGGGACAGAGACCCAGTACTTC CASRNDRGTETQYF
TRBJ2-2 TRBV5-1 TRBD2 . TGCGCCAGCAGCCGGACGGGACTAGCGGGAGACGGGGAGCTGTTTTTT CASSRTGLAGDGELFF
TRBJ2-1 TRBV10-3 TRBD2 . TGTGCCATCAGTGGATCTAGCGGGATCTACAATGAGCAGTTCTTC CAISGSSGIYNEQFF
TRBJ1-1 TRBV5-1 TRBD1 . TGCGCCAGCAGCTTAAACCCGACAGGGATGAACACTGAAGCTTTCTTT CASSLNPTGMNTEAFF
TRBJ2-3 TRBV7-6 TRBD2 . TGTGCCAGCAGCCCTTTAGCGGGAGGGCGCGATACGCAGTATTTT CASSPLAGGRDTQYF
TRBJ2-4 TRBV19 TRBD2 . TGTGCCAGTAGGAGACTAGCGGGAGAGGGTGGAAACATTCAGTACTTC CASRRLAGEGGNIQYF
TRBJ2-5 TRBV3-1/TRBV3-2 . . TGTGCCAGCAGCCGCGACCAGGGGTGGGAGACCCAGTACTTC CASSRDQGWETQYF
TRBJ1-2 TRBV6-1 . . TGTGCCAGCAGTGAATCGGGCGTGGGGGGAGCTAACTATGGCTACACCTTC CASSESGVGGANYGYTF
TRBJ1-2 TRBV3-1/TRBV3-2 . once TGTGCCAGCAGCCCTCAACCCCGGCGGGAGGGCGGCTACACCTTC CASSPQPRREGGYTF
TRBJ2-1 TRBV19 TRBD2 . TGTGCCAGTACTAAAGGACTAGAACCGTACAATGAGCAGTTCTTC CASTKGLEPYNEQFF
TRBJ1-1 TRBV11-3 . . TGTGCCAGCAGCCTAGAACAGGGAACCGAAGCTTTCTTT CASSLEQGTEAFF
TRBJ2-7 TRBV28 TRBD2 . TGTGCCACCTTAACCGGGACTAGCGGGAGCTACGAGCAGTACTTC CATLTGTSGSYEQYF
TRBJ1-1 TRBV30 TRBD1 . TGTGCCTTCTCTCTCCGGGACAGGAACACTGAAGCTTTCTTT CAFSLRDRNTEAFF
TRBJ2-5 TRBV7-2 TRBD1 . TGTGCCAGCAGCAAAGAGACAGGGTCCGAGACCCAGTACTTC CASSKETGSETQYF